This TCR beta chain was recovered during a study of blood T cell repertoires in COVID-19. Study at large: COVID-19 samples collected from the United States, Italy and Spain covered acute and convalescent phases. Sources were T cells, B-cell-depleted T cells, or PBMCs; the material itself was cDNA or gDNA.

TCRdb's copy holds only in-frame clones and misses some; the assay was immunoSEQ multiplex PCR. The sample has 120,000 to 150,000 clones, approximately 78% seen once. This TCR came from a human donor with acute or convalescent COVID-19. The donor label of this sample is uncertain. The specimen sequenced was peripheral blood.

For the CDR3, the DNA is TGTGCCAGCAGGCGACAGAGCTCCTATAATTCACCCCTCCACTTT. It is translated as CASRRQSSYNSPLHF. The chain couples TRBV7-2 to TRBJ1-6; D is possibly TRBD1 (5 bases). Germline lookup yields CDR1 SGHTA and CDR2 FQGNSA. This CDR3 has 15 residues. The V and J ends lost 6 bases and 0 bases respectively, with 9 bases between them.